This T cell receptor beta chain is drawn from a study of memory CD4+ T cells and cytomegalovirus serostatus. Overall study: This sample comes from healthy Belgian adults, roughly nine CMV seropositive, around 26 seronegative. Study conclusions and caveats: A US-trained random forest predicted CMV serostatus with median AUC approximately 0.9. Suggested: most of the CMV-linked TCR signature lies in CD4+ memory cells.

The sort gate was single viable CD3+CD4+CD8-CD45RO+ cells for memory CD4+ T cells. Germline V gives CDR1 SGHNT, CDR2 YYREEE (reference sequence). CDR3 length: 16 amino acids. V dropped 2 bases and J dropped 0 bases, with 11 bases sitting between them. Profiling relied on immunoSEQ multiplex PCR, and the TCRdb table lists in-frame clones only, not all of them. The table records tens of thousands of clones, 60% to 85% of them present only once. For this clone: The antigen is not known.

The origin of this receptor is an adult in good health and CMV-seropositive. Sequencing input: memory CD4+ T cells from blood. The rearrangement joins TRBV5-4 to TRBJ1-4; no clear D gene. CDR3 protein: CASSFRTVATNEKLFF. The CDR3 DNA sequence: TGTGCCAGCAGCTTCAGGACGGTTGCAACTAATGAAAAACTGTTTTTT.